This T cell receptor beta chain was recovered during a study of blood T cell repertoires in COVID-19. Only in-frame clones appear in the TCRdb table, and some are missing; sequencing was by immunoSEQ multiplex PCR. The table records about 70,000 clones, approximately 89% of them present only once. The source material was peripheral blood. This TCR was recovered from a woman between 65 and 79 years old with acute or convalescent COVID-19.

The CDR3 DNA follows: TGTGCCAGCAGCTCTAAGGACAGGGTGAATTCACCCCTCCACTTT. Translating gives CASSSKDRVNSPLHF. The chain is built from TRBV5-4 and TRBJ1-6; 8 nucleotides line up with TRBD1. The junction had 6 bases not matched to a gene; V was cut back by 3 bases and J by 7 bases. CDR3 length equals 15 residues. Germline CDR1 SGHNT, CDR2 YYREEE (reference sequence).